This TCR beta chain was sequenced for a study of blood T cell repertoires in COVID-19. Germline V gene data show CDR1 as KGHSH and CDR2 as LQKENI. The ends lost 5 bases at V and 1 base at J; junction bases unmatched: 4. The CDR3 is 14 residues long. Profiled with immunoSEQ multiplex PCR; TCRdb holds only in-frame clones, not every one. The sample has fewer than 65,000 clones; 90% are singletons. This chain uses TRBV18 with TRBJ2-7; 8 nucleotides agree with TRBD2. What was sequenced was peripheral blood. The sequence derives from a man in his forties or fifties with acute or convalescent COVID-19. This chain's CDR3 is CASSERGPSYEQYF. The DNA for the CDR3 is TGTGCCAGCTCAGAGCGGGGGCCTTCCTACGAGCAGTACTTC.